The clone carrying this T cell receptor beta chain is a singleton in its sample. Its matching antigen is unknown. Germline V gene lookup returns CDR1 LGHNA and CDR2 YNFKEQ. V dropped 1 base and J dropped 2 bases, with 8 bases sitting between them. CDR3 size: 14 residues. Profiling relied on immunoSEQ multiplex PCR, and the TCRdb table lists in-frame clones only, not all of them. The table includes under 1,100,000 clones, around 74% detected once. The data stem from a study of shared clonotypes between healthy human individuals. Overall study results and limits: For naive CD4 cells, roughly 5% of clonotypes were shared across a handful of donors. Represented diversity, genetic and exposure-history alike, was limited by few donors. Compared with memory subsets, naive subsets generally had larger estimated richness.

Nashville, Tennessee was home to all donors, who were Caucasian adults. The chain uses TRBV4-2 and TRBJ1-2; D gene ambiguous. The clonotype comes from a man aged 18 to 35 in good health. Sequencing was carried out using memory CD4+ T cells sorted from blood. Subset in this sample: CD45RA-negative fraction. CDR3 DNA sequence: TGTGCCAGCAGCCAAGGGAGTGGGAACTATGGCTACACCTTC. Protein: CASSQGSGNYGYTF.